The clone carrying this T cell receptor beta chain was counted once. No antigen is known for it. Libraries were prepared by immunoSEQ multiplex PCR; TCRdb keeps only in-frame clonotypes and omits some of them. Among 1,500 to 2,000 clones listed, around 80% were seen once. This entry belongs to a study of T cell therapy after organ transplantation. Study overall: Most of the ten patients were clinical responders.

The sequence derives from a human patient who had received a solid organ transplant and had CMV disease. The material sequenced was CD8+ T cells from blood, taken before autologous CMV-specific T cell therapy.

The CDR3 loop is CASSAEGFGNQPQHF. CDR3 DNA: TGTGCCAGTAGTGCGGAGGGCTTCGGCAATCAGCCCCAGCATTTT. The chain is built from TRBV19 and TRBJ1-5; D gene ambiguous. Between the trimmed V and J ends, which lost 5 bases and 2 bases, there was a span of 13 bases. Germline V gene data show CDR1 as LNHDA and CDR2 as SQIVND (reference sequence). The CDR3 has 15 amino acids.